The rows below give T cell receptor beta chains drawn from one sample of a study of cytomegalovirus exposure and HLA in healthy donors. Method: immunoSEQ multiplex PCR; TCRdb's copy keeps in-frame clones and lacks some. The sample has 110,000 to 150,000 clones, approximately 71% seen once. Sequenced: PBMCs. The receptors were gathered from a man aged 40-49 years in good health and CMV-seronegative. Both conserved end residues are part of each CDR3. A D gene is named only where the DNA matches it firmly. Not all rows give a size; the values are once, few, many and, for expanded clones, a class.

clone size | J gene | D gene | V gene | CDR3 protein | CDR3 DNA
. | TRBJ1-6 | TRBD1 | TRBV5-1 | CASSLAGQGNSPLHF | TGCGCCAGCAGCTTGGCCGGACAGGGGAATTCACCCCTCCACTTT
once | TRBJ1-4 | TRBD1 | TRBV4-3 | CASSQGSGTVDEKLFF | TGCGCCAGCAGCCAAGGGTCCGGGACAGTGGATGAAAAACTGTTTTTT
. | TRBJ1-3 | . | TRBV21-1 | CAPNLAHFIGNTIYF | TGTGCCCCCAATCTAGCACACTTTATAGGAAACACCATATATTTT
. | TRBJ2-1 | . | TRBV9 | CASSPRTGGGYNEQFF | TGTGCCAGCAGCCCACGTACGGGGGGCGGGTACAATGAGCAGTTCTTC
. | TRBJ2-3 | TRBD1 | TRBV7-2 | CASSLQTGTQYF | TGTGCCAGCAGCCTACAGACAGGGACGCAGTATTTT
. | TRBJ1-1 | . | TRBV9 | CASSVAFAGTEAFF | TGTGCCAGCAGCGTAGCGTTCGCCGGGACTGAAGCTTTCTTT
. | TRBJ2-3 | . | TRBV2 | CASSEAGGGADTQYF | TGTGCCAGCAGTGAAGCGGGGGGAGGAGCAGATACGCAGTATTTT
. | TRBJ1-2 | TRBD1 | TRBV4-3 | CASSQDRGINYGYTF | TGCGCCAGCAGCCAGGACAGGGGAATTAACTATGGCTACACCTTC
. | TRBJ2-7 | . | TRBV7-8 | CASSLSANYEQYF | TGTGCCAGCAGCCTCTCTGCTAACTACGAGCAGTACTTC
. | TRBJ1-5 | . | TRBV7-2 | CASSLAHNNQPQHF | TGTGCCAGCAGCTTAGCTCACAACAATCAGCCCCAGCATTTT
. | TRBJ1-6 | TRBD1 | TRBV18 | CASSLGQGSYNSPLHF | TGTGCCAGCTCACTGGGACAGGGCTCCTATAATTCACCCCTCCACTTT
. | TRBJ2-2 | . | TRBV7-2 | CASSLDGLALVGTGELFF | TGTGCCAGCAGCTTAGACGGCCTAGCCCTCGTCGGCACCGGGGAGCTGTTTTTT
. | TRBJ1-1 | TRBD1 | TRBV18 | CASSPTGDDTEAFF | TGTGCCAGCTCACCCACAGGGGATGATACTGAAGCTTTCTTT
. | TRBJ2-1 | . | TRBV11-2 | CASSPGVPILEQFF | TGTGCCAGCAGCCCAGGGGTCCCTATTCTTGAGCAGTTCTTC
. | TRBJ2-5 | . | TRBV7-2 | CASSLVIGQPQETQYF | TGTGCCAGCAGCTTAGTGATCGGACAGCCCCAGGAGACCCAGTACTTC
. | TRBJ1-4 | TRBD1 | TRBV9 | CASSVSGGGSEKLFF | TGTGCCAGCAGCGTTAGCGGAGGGGGCAGTGAAAAACTGTTTTTT
. | TRBJ2-5 | . | TRBV11-3 | CASSLGMGRAMEETQYF | TGTGCCAGCAGCTTAGGCATGGGCAGGGCCATGGAGGAGACCCAGTACTTC
. | TRBJ1-5 | . | TRBV28 | CASSLTWGRNHSNQPQHF | TGTGCCAGCAGTTTAACGTGGGGCAGAAACCATAGCAATCAGCCCCAGCATTTT
. | TRBJ2-7 | TRBD2 | TRBV7-8 | CASSSGGGGITYEQYF | TGTGCCAGCAGCTCTGGCGGGGGGGGCATCACCTACGAGCAGTACTTC
. | TRBJ1-1 | . | TRBV7-8 | CASSLVFKNTEAFF | TGTGCCAGCAGCTTAGTATTTAAGAACACTGAAGCTTTCTTT
once | TRBJ2-5 | . | TRBV5-4 | CASSSGGTQETQYF | TGTGCCAGCAGTTCCGGGGGTACTCAAGAGACCCAGTACTTC
. | TRBJ2-1 | . | TRBV5-1 | CASTETASSYNEQFF | TGCGCCAGCACCGAGACAGCGAGCTCCTACAATGAGCAGTTCTTC
. | TRBJ2-3 | . | TRBV7-2 | CASSWLGPSTDTQYF | TGTGCCAGCAGCTGGTTGGGGCCCAGCACAGATACGCAGTATTTT
. | TRBJ1-5 | . | TRBV7-9 | CASSLGQGNQPQHF | TGTGCCAGCAGCTTAGGGCAGGGGAATCAGCCCCAGCATTTT
. | TRBJ2-7 | . | TRBV27 | CASSLSGGGGEQYF | TGTGCCAGCAGTTTGTCAGGGGGCGGGGGCGAGCAGTACTTC
. | TRBJ2-7 | . | TRBV7-2 | CASSPNLDPLLYF | TGTGCCAGCAGCCCAAATCTAGACCCCCTTTTATACTTC
. | TRBJ2-5 | . | TRBV30 | CAWWAGEETQYF | TGTGCCTGGTGGGCAGGGGAAGAGACCCAGTACTTC
. | TRBJ2-1 | TRBD1 | TRBV27 | CASAKGGARNEQFF | TGTGCCAGCGCTAAAGGGGGCGCCCGTAATGAGCAGTTCTTC
. | TRBJ2-5 | . | TRBV9 | CASSVGGSYETQYF | TGTGCCAGCAGCGTAGGAGGCAGCTACGAGACCCAGTACTTC
. | TRBJ1-2 | TRBD1 | TRBV7-8 | CASSSDRDYGYTF | TGTGCCAGCAGCTCGGACAGGGACTATGGCTACACCTTC
few | TRBJ2-7 | TRBD2 | TRBV9 | CASSVTWTSGSYEQYF | TGTGCCAGCAGCGTAACCTGGACTAGCGGCTCCTACGAGCAGTACTTC
. | TRBJ2-2 | . | TRBV5-6 | CASSFETSGTGELFF | TGTGCCAGCAGCTTCGAGACTAGTGGCACCGGGGAGCTGTTTTTT
. | TRBJ1-4 | TRBD1 | TRBV18 | CASSPIGTGEKLFF | TGTGCCAGCTCGCCAATCGGGACAGGTGAAAAACTGTTTTTT
. | TRBJ2-7 | TRBD1 | TRBV10-3 | CAISESSTGEYEQYF | TGTGCCATCAGTGAGTCAAGTACAGGGGAATACGAGCAGTACTTC
. | TRBJ2-7 | TRBD1 | TRBV6-6 | CASRATGQGYEQYF | TGTGCCAGCAGGGCGACGGGACAGGGCTACGAGCAGTACTTC
once | TRBJ2-2 | TRBD2 | TRBV28 | CASRGGLAELSGELFF | TGTGCCAGCAGGGGGGGACTAGCAGAGTTGAGCGGGGAGCTGTTTTTT
. | TRBJ2-2 | . | TRBV11-2 | CASSLRPTGLNTGELFF | TGTGCCAGCAGCTTAAGGCCGACAGGCCTAAACACCGGGGAGCTGTTTTTT
. | TRBJ2-4 | . | TRBV5-4 | CASEDIAKNIQYF | TGTGCCAGCGAGGATATAGCCAAAAACATTCAGTACTTC
. | TRBJ2-3 | TRBD2 | TRBV18 | CASSPLAGGTDTQYF | TGTGCCAGCTCGCCCTTAGCGGGGGGTACAGATACGCAGTATTTT
. | TRBJ1-6 | TRBD1 | TRBV5-4 | CASSGQGNSPLHF | TGTGCCAGCAGCGGACAGGGGAATTCACCCCTCCACTTT
. | TRBJ2-7 | TRBD2 | TRBV5-1 | CASTLGTSGAEQYF | TGCGCCAGCACCCTCGGGACTAGCGGGGCCGAGCAGTACTTC